This T cell receptor beta chain was recorded in a study of multiple sclerosis patients with progressive multifocal leukoencephalopathy. The study, taken as a whole, reports: The findings' link to JC virus versus immunocompromise remained uncertain.

Concerning this clone: Antigen unknown.

With 4 bases clipped from V and 5 bases from J, the junction kept 4 bases outside the gene matches. Germline assignment: CDR1 SGHAT and CDR2 FQNNGV. This CDR3 contains 14 residues. Noted time point: before natalizumab initiation. Here immunoSEQ multiplex PCR was the method, and the copy in TCRdb shows in-frame clones only, minus some. This sample has 25,000 to 35,000 clones, with approximately 90% found just once. This chain connects TRBV11-2 to TRBJ1-1, with TRBD1 matching over 10 bases. The TCR originated in a human donor with multiple sclerosis. Input material: PBMCs. The CDR3 is CASSSPGQGTEAFF. The CDR3 bases are TGTGCCAGCAGCTCACCGGGACAGGGGACTGAAGCTTTCTTT.